These T cell receptor beta chains were read from a single sample in a study of regulatory T cells in long-lasting Graves disease. In TCRdb, the multiplex PCR reads were re-called with MiXCR into one record per CDR3 protein. The sample has under 800,000 distinct CDR3 sequences; under 20% are singletons. This sample was also put to use in a study of T cells in Graves' hyperthyroidism and ophthalmopathy.

The material sequenced was peripheral blood mononuclear cells (PBMCs), taken at new diagnosis, from a patient treated with antithyroid drugs. These receptors were taken from a woman aged 30 to 39 with Graves disease. The CDR3 runs from the conserved cysteine through the conserved F or W. The D gene is left open where the match is weak. A clone size is listed for some rows: how often the clone was seen (once, few, many), or a class if it is expanded.

J: TRBJ2-5; size: many; V: TRBV28; D: .; CDR3: CASSFQGGTETQYF; DNA: TGTGCCAGCAGTTTTCAGGGAGGTACAGAGACCCAGTACTTC
J: TRBJ2-7; size: .; V: TRBV6-5; D: .; CDR3: CASSSAGSRSYEQYF; DNA: TGTGCCAGCAGTTCCGCAGGGAGTCGAAGCTACGAGCAGTACTTC
J: TRBJ2-2; size: few; V: TRBV29-1; D: .; CDR3: CSSRGAVDTGELFF; DNA: TGCAGCTCCCGTGGGGCCGTGGACACCGGGGAGCTGTTTTTT
J: TRBJ1-1; size: few; V: TRBV6-2/TRBV6-3; D: TRBD1; CDR3: CASTEIGTGGGAFF; DNA: TGTGCCAGCACCGAAATTGGGACAGGGGGCGGCGCTTTCTTT
J: TRBJ2-1; size: few; V: TRBV20-1; D: TRBD2; CDR3: CSARETSGMTSYNEQFF; DNA: TGCAGTGCTAGAGAGACTAGCGGGATGACCTCCTACAATGAGCAGTTCTTC
J: TRBJ1-2; size: .; V: TRBV30; D: .; CDR3: CAWSPTDYGYTF; DNA: TGTGCCTGGAGTCCAACGGATTATGGCTACACCTTC
J: TRBJ2-2; size: .; V: TRBV5-6; D: .; CDR3: CASSLVQGQFTGELFF; DNA: TGTGCCAGCAGCTTGGTACAGGGTCAATTCACCGGGGAGCTGTTTTTT
J: TRBJ1-2; size: few; V: TRBV30; D: .; CDR3: CAWKSWGQGEGYTF; DNA: TGTGCCTGGAAGTCCTGGGGGCAGGGAGAGGGCTACACCTTC
J: TRBJ2-2; size: .; V: TRBV19; D: TRBD1; CDR3: CASKGQGSPRVGELFF; DNA: TGTGCCAGTAAGGGACAGGGGTCTCCAAGAGTAGGGGAGCTGTTTTTT
J: TRBJ1-2; size: .; V: TRBV20-1; D: .; CDR3: CSVQLPELYGYTF; DNA: TGCAGTGTCCAGCTCCCCGAACTATATGGCTACACCTTC
J: TRBJ1-4; size: few; V: TRBV5-1; D: .; CDR3: CASSLAVGVATNEKLFF; DNA: TGCGCCAGCAGCTTGGCCGTCGGGGTGGCAACTAATGAAAAACTGTTTTTT
J: TRBJ2-2; size: few; V: TRBV12-3/TRBV12-4; D: TRBD2; CDR3: CASKTGPGTSLTGELFF; DNA: TGTGCCAGCAAAACAGGTCCCGGGACTAGCCTCACCGGGGAGCTGTTTTTT
J: TRBJ1-1; size: many; V: TRBV30; D: TRBD1; CDR3: CAWSETGLGTEAFF; DNA: TGTGCCTGGAGTGAGACAGGGCTTGGGACTGAAGCTTTCTTT
J: TRBJ1-4; size: many; V: TRBV6-5; D: .; CDR3: CASSYQGGGNEKLFF; DNA: TGTGCCAGCAGTTATCAGGGAGGGGGAAATGAAAAACTGTTTTTT
J: TRBJ2-2; size: .; V: TRBV10-3; D: .; CDR3: CAISESVSPLFF; DNA: TGTGCCATCAGTGAGTCAGTGTCCCCGCTGTTTTTT
J: TRBJ2-3; size: many; V: TRBV24-1; D: .; CDR3: CATSGPRTDTQYF; DNA: TGTGCCACCAGTGGACCCCGCACAGATACGCAGTATTTT
J: TRBJ1-5; size: few; V: TRBV18; D: .; CDR3: CASSPLEGVQPQHF; DNA: TGTGCCAGCTCACCGCTCGAAGGGGTTCAGCCCCAGCATTTT
J: TRBJ2-5; size: many; V: TRBV20-1; D: TRBD2; CDR3: CSARLAGGRETQYF; DNA: TGCAGTGCTCGACTAGCGGGAGGGAGAGAGACCCAGTACTTC
J: TRBJ2-1; size: .; V: TRBV19; D: TRBD2; CDR3: CASSIEPSGRIDEQFF; DNA: TGTGCCAGTAGTATAGAGCCTAGCGGGAGAATAGATGAGCAGTTCTTC
J: TRBJ2-7; size: many; V: TRBV12-3/TRBV12-4; D: .; CDR3: CASSPRSRDYEQYF; DNA: TGTGCCAGCAGTCCCCGGAGCAGGGACTACGAGCAGTACTTC
J: TRBJ2-1; size: .; V: TRBV27; D: TRBD2; CDR3: CASRPGLAGGNEQFF; DNA: TGTGCCAGCAGGCCGGGACTAGCGGGAGGCAATGAGCAGTTCTTC
J: TRBJ1-1; size: few; V: TRBV30; D: .; CDR3: CAWSGQEGYTEAFF; DNA: TGTGCCTGGAGTGGCCAGGAAGGTTACACTGAAGCTTTCTTT
J: TRBJ1-2; size: few; V: TRBV28; D: .; CDR3: CASSSIRTPGSGYTF; DNA: TGTGCCAGCAGTTCTATCCGGACACCGGGGAGCGGCTACACCTTC
J: TRBJ2-3; size: many; V: TRBV10-3; D: .; CDR3: CAISLEGHYTEQYF; DNA: TGTGCCATCAGTCTTGAGGGACACTATACGGAGCAGTATTTT
J: TRBJ1-5; size: few; V: TRBV20-1; D: .; CDR3: CSAKGDSNQPQHF; DNA: TGCAGTGCTAAGGGCGATAGCAATCAGCCCCAGCATTTT
J: TRBJ2-7; size: many; V: TRBV27; D: .; CDR3: CASSHDGASYEQYF; DNA: TGTGCCAGCAGTCACGACGGAGCCTCCTACGAGCAGTACTTC
J: TRBJ2-1; size: .; V: TRBV19; D: TRBD2; CDR3: CASSVWGGSEQFF; DNA: TGTGCCAGTAGTGTTTGGGGGGGGTCTGAGCAGTTCTTC
J: TRBJ2-2; size: few; V: TRBV10-1; D: .; CDR3: CASMGPGGELFF; DNA: TGCGCCAGCATGGGCCCCGGCGGGGAGCTGTTTTTT
J: TRBJ1-5; size: .; V: TRBV10-2; D: .; CDR3: CASRQSSNQPQHF; DNA: TGCGCCAGCAGGCAGAGTAGCAATCAGCCCCAGCATTTT
J: TRBJ2-1; size: few; V: TRBV12-3/TRBV12-4; D: TRBD1; CDR3: CASSLGGQGIYEQFF; DNA: TGTGCCAGCAGTTTAGGAGGACAGGGGATTTATGAGCAGTTCTTC
J: TRBJ2-1; size: .; V: TRBV19; D: TRBD1; CDR3: CASSMSGTGVNEQFF; DNA: TGTGCCAGTAGTATGTCGGGGACAGGGGTAAATGAGCAGTTCTTC
J: TRBJ2-7; size: many; V: TRBV20-1; D: .; CDR3: CSAQGSNSYEQYF; DNA: TGCAGTGCTCAGGGGTCCAACTCCTACGAGCAGTACTTC
J: TRBJ2-3; size: .; V: TRBV4-2; D: TRBD1; CDR3: CASSQDSVLSGTGRDTQYF; DNA: TGTGCCAGCAGCCAAGATTCCGTGCTCTCCGGGACAGGGAGAGATACGCAGTATTTT
J: TRBJ2-3; size: many; V: TRBV20-1; D: TRBD2; CDR3: CSATLAGGPSEDTQYF; DNA: TGCAGTGCCACCTTAGCGGGAGGGCCCTCGGAAGATACGCAGTATTTT
J: TRBJ2-2; size: .; V: TRBV30; D: TRBD1; CDR3: CACKAGTGVTGELFF; DNA: TGTGCCTGCAAAGCCGGGACAGGGGTCACCGGGGAGCTGTTTTTT
J: TRBJ2-1; size: many; V: TRBV5-1; D: .; CDR3: CASSPRDLSGYNEQFF; DNA: TGCGCCAGCAGCCCGCGGGACTTATCGGGGTACAATGAGCAGTTCTTC
J: TRBJ2-2; size: many; V: TRBV20-1; D: TRBD2; CDR3: CSASAGGVHTGELFF; DNA: TGCAGTGCTAGCGCGGGGGGAGTGCACACCGGGGAGCTGTTTTTT
J: TRBJ1-1; size: many; V: TRBV5-4; D: TRBD1; CDR3: CASNKQGLNTEAFF; DNA: TGTGCCAGCAACAAACAGGGGCTAAACACTGAAGCTTTCTTT
J: TRBJ1-3; size: .; V: TRBV5-1; D: TRBD1; CDR3: CASSLMDRIVGNTIYF; DNA: TGCGCCAGCAGCTTAATGGACAGGATCGTTGGAAACACCATATATTTT
J: TRBJ2-3; size: .; V: TRBV5-1; D: .; CDR3: CASSLDAQFRTDTQYF; DNA: TGCGCCAGCAGCTTGGATGCACAGTTCCGCACAGATACGCAGTATTTT
J: TRBJ2-7; size: many; V: TRBV7-2; D: TRBD2; CDR3: CASSFYAGGSYEQYF; DNA: TGTGCCAGCAGCTTCTACGCGGGAGGCTCCTACGAGCAGTACTTC
J: TRBJ1-4; size: .; V: TRBV9; D: .; CDR3: CASSVGGQGDEKLFF; DNA: TGTGCCAGCAGCGTAGGGGGACAAGGAGACGAAAAACTGTTTTTT
J: TRBJ1-4; size: .; V: TRBV19; D: TRBD1; CDR3: CASSGTGTASEKLFF; DNA: TGTGCCAGTAGTGGGACCGGGACAGCGTCGGAAAAACTGTTTTTT
J: TRBJ1-4; size: .; V: TRBV7-9; D: .; CDR3: CASSLRMTPGYEKLFF; DNA: TGTGCCAGCAGCCTCAGGATGACGCCGGGGTATGAAAAACTGTTTTTT
J: TRBJ2-3; size: many; V: TRBV2; D: .; CDR3: CASSVRLSADTQYF; DNA: TGTGCCAGCAGCGTCAGGCTATCAGCAGATACGCAGTATTTT
J: TRBJ2-2; size: .; V: TRBV2; D: TRBD1; CDR3: CASSGGTGGVTGELFF; DNA: TGTGCCAGCAGTGGGGGGACAGGGGGCGTCACCGGGGAGCTGTTTTTT